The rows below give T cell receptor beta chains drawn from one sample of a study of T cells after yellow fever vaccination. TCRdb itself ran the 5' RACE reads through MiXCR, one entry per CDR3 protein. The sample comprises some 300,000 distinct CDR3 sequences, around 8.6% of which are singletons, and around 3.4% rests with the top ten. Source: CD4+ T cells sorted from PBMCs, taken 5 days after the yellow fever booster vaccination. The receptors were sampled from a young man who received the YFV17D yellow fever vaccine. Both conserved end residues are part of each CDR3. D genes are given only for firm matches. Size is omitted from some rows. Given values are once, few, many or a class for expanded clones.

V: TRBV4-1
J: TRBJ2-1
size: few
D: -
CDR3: CASSQGPLYQGQFF
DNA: TGCGCCAGCAGCCAAGGCCCTCTCTATCAGGGGCAGTTCTTC

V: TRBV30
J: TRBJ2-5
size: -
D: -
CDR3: CAWSQNRETQYF
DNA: TGTGCCTGGAGCCAAAACCGGGAGACCCAGTACTTC

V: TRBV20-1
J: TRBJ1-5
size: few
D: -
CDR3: CSASSGSRGINQPQHF
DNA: TGCAGTGCTAGTTCCGGGAGCCGGGGGATAAATCAGCCCCAGCATTTT

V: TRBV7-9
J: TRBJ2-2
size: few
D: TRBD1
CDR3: CASHGQENTGELFF
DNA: TGTGCCAGCCACGGACAGGAGAACACCGGGGAGCTGTTTTTT

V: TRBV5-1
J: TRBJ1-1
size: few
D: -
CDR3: CASSLDVGNTEAFF
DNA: TGCGCCAGCAGCTTGGATGTGGGGAACACTGAAGCTTTCTTT

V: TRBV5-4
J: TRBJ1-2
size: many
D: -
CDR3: CASSLDRRGTKGYTF
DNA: TGTGCCAGCAGCTTAGACAGGAGGGGAACCAAGGGCTACACCTTC

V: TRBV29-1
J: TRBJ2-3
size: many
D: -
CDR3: CSVAVRLRDTQYF
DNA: TGCAGCGTGGCGGTACGTCTGCGTGATACGCAGTATTTT

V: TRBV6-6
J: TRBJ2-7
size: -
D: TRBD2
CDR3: CAVGRPSGGAYEQYF
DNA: TGTGCCGTGGGGCGCCCTAGCGGGGGGGCCTACGAGCAGTACTTC

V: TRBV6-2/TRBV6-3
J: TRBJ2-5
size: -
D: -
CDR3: CASSYVGVETQYF
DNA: TGTGCCAGCAGTTACGTCGGGGTCGAGACCCAGTACTTC

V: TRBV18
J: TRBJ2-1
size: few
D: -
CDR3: CASTHLDRTEGVYNEQFF
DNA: TGTGCCAGCACCCACCTAGACCGGACGGAAGGGGTTTACAATGAGCAGTTCTTC

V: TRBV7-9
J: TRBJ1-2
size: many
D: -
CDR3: CASSPRSGDGYTF
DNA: TGTGCCAGCAGCCCCCGGTCGGGGGATGGCTACACCTTC

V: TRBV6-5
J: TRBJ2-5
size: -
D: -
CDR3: CASSQTQETQYF
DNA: TGTGCCAGCAGTCAAACCCAAGAGACCCAGTACTTC

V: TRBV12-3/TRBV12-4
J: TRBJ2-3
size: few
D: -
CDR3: CASSSSSSTDTQYF
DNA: TGTGCCAGCAGTTCTTCATCTAGCACAGATACGCAGTATTTT

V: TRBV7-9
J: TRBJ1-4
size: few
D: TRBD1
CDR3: CASSLTGGEKLFF
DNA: TGTGCCAGCAGCTTGACAGGGGGCGAGAAACTGTTTTTT

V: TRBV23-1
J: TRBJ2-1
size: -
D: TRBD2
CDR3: CASSQIGEIAGTDEQFF
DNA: TGCGCCAGCAGTCAAATAGGGGAAATAGCGGGGACCGATGAGCAGTTCTTC

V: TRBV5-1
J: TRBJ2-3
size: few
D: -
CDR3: CASSVRTTDTQYF
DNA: TGCGCCAGCAGCGTCAGGACCACAGATACGCAGTATTTT

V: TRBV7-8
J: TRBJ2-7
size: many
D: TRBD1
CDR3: CASSFPGTGRNEQYF
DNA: TGTGCCAGCAGCTTCCCCGGGACAGGGAGAAACGAGCAGTACTTC

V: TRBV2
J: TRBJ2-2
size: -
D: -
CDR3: CASTRQAANTGELFF
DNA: TGTGCCAGCACTAGACAGGCCGCGAACACCGGGGAGCTGTTTTTT

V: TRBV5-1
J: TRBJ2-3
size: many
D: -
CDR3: CASSLTGPIGDTQYF
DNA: TGCGCCAGCAGCTTAACAGGGCCGATAGGAGATACGCAGTATTTT

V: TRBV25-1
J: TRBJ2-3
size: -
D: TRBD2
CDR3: CASRPTSGPTDTQYF
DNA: TGTGCCAGCAGGCCGACTAGCGGACCCACAGATACGCAGTATTTT

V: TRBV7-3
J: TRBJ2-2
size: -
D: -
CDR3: CASSGDPGAGELFF
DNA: TGTGCCAGCAGCGGGGACCCGGGAGCCGGGGAGCTGTTTTTT

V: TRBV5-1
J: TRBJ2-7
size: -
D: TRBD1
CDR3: CASSFRSGVTGGQEQYF
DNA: TGCGCCAGCAGCTTTCGATCGGGAGTGACAGGGGGCCAGGAGCAGTACTTC

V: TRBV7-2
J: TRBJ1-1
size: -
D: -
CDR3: CASSLALGTEAFF
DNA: TGTGCCAGCAGCTTAGCGTTGGGGACTGAAGCTTTCTTT